This T cell receptor (beta chain) came from a study of T cell responses to AZD1222 COVID-19 vaccine. Study findings and constraints: Rises in breadth and depth of Spike-specific TCRs came after two AZD1222 doses.

This clone was seen a single time. Its target is not known. Clones were sequenced by immunoSEQ multiplex PCR, and TCRdb holds only the in-frame ones, with some missing. This sample has about 150,000 clones, with 88% found just once. The sample consisted of peripheral blood, taken on day 0 of AZD1222 vaccination. The clonotype originates from an adult in good health.

Here the CDR3 DNA reads TGTGCCAGCACCCTACAGGGGGCAGGGGAGACCCAGTACTTC. This translates into CASTLQGAGETQYF. The chain uses TRBV7-2 and TRBJ2-5, with 9 bases fitting TRBD1. Germline CDR1 reads SGHTA; CDR2 reads FQGNSA. With V trimmed by 7 bases and J by 5 bases, 8 bases remained unmatched. The CDR3 spans 14 residues.